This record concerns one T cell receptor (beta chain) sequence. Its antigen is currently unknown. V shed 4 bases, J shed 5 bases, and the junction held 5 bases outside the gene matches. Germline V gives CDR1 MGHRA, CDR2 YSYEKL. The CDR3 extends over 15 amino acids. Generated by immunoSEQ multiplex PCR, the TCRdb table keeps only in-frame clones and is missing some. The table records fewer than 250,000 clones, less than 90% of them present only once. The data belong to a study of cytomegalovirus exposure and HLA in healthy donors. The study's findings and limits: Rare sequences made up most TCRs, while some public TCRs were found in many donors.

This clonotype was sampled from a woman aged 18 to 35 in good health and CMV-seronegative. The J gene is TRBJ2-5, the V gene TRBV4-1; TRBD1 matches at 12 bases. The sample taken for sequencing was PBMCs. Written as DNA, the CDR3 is TGCGCCAGCAGCCGCGGGGACAGGGGGCCGGAGACCCAGTACTTC. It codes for CASSRGDRGPETQYF.